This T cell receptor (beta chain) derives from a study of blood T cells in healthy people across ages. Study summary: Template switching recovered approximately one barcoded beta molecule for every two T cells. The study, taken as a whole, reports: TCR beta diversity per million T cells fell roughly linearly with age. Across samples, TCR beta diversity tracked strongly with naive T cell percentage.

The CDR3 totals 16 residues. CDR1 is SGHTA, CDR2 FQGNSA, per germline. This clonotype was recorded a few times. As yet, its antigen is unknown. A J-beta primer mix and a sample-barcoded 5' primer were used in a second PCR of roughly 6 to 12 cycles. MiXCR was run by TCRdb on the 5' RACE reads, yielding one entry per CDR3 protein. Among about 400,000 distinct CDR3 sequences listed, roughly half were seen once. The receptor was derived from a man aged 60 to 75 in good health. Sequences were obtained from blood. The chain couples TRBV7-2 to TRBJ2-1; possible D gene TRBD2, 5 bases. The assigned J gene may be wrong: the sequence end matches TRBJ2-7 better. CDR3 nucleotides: TGTGCCAGCAGCTTACCAGGACTCATCTGGGCTTATGAGCAGTACTTC. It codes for CASSLPGLIWAYEQYF.